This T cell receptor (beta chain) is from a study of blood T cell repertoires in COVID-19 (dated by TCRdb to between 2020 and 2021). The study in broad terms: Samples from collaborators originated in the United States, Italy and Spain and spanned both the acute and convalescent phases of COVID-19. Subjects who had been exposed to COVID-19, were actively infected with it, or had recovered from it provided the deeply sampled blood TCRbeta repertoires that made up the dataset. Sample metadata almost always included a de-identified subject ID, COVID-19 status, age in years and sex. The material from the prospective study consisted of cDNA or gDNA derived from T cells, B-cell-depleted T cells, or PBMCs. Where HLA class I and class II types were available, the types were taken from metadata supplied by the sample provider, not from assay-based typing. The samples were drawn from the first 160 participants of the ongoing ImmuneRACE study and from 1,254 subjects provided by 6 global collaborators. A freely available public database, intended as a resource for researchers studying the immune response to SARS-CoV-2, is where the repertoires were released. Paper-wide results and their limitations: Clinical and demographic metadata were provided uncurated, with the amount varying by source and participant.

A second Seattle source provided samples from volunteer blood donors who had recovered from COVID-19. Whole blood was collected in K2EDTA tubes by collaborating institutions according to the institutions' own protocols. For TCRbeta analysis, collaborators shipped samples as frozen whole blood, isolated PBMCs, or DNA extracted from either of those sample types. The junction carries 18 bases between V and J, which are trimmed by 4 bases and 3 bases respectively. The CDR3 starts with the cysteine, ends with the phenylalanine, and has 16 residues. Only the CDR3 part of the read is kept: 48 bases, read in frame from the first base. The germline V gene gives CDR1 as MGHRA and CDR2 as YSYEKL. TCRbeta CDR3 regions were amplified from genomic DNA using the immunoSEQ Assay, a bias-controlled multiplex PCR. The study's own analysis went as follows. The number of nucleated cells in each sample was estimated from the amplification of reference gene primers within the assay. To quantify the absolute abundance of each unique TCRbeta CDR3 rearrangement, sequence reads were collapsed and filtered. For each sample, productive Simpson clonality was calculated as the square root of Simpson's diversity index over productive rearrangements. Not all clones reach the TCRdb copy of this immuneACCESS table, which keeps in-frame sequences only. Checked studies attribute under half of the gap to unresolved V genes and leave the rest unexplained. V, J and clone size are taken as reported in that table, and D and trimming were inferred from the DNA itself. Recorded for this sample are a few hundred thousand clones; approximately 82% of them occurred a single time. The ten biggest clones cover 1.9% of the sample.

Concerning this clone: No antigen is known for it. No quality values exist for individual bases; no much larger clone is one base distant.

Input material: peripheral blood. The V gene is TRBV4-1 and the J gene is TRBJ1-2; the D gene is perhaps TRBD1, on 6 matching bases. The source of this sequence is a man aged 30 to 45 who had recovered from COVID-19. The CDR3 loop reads CASSPRSDRPDYGYTF. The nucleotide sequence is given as TGCGCCAGCAGCCCTCGCAGCGACAGGCCTGACTATGGCTACACCTTC.